The next 7 T cell receptor beta chains were all read from a single sample in a study of blood T cell repertoires in COVID-19. Assay: immunoSEQ multiplex PCR; the TCRdb copy retains only in-frame clones and omits some. The table shows under 30,000 clones, with roughly three quarters occurring only once. The sequencing input was peripheral blood. These receptors all stem from a woman in her sixties or seventies with acute or convalescent COVID-19.

The gene calls are TRBV9 and TRBJ2-7; TRBD2 agrees at 9 bases. This CDR3 is 15 amino acids long. V lost 2 bases to trimming and J lost 0 bases; unmatched junction nucleotides: 3. The V gene's germline CDR1 is SGDLS and CDR2 YYNGEE. The CDR3 is CASSVSGGTSYEQYF. In nucleotides, the CDR3 is TGTGCCAGCAGCGTTAGCGGGGGAACCTCCTACGAGCAGTACTTC.

This sequence joins TRBV12-5 and TRBJ1-5, with D possibly being TRBD1 (6 bases). The V gene lost 1 base and the J gene lost 3 bases, with 7 bases spanning the gap. This CDR3 is built from 14 residues. Germline lookup yields CDR1 LGHNT and CDR2 FRNRAP. The CDR3 coding sequence is TGTGCTAGTGGTTTGGGACAGGACAATCAGCCCCAGCATTTT. Its translation: CASGLGQDNQPQHF.

The chain carries TRBV3-1 (or the pseudogene TRBV3-2) and TRBJ2-2, with TRBD2 matching 12 bases. The CDR3 sequence is 17 residues long. The germline V gene has CDR1 LGHDT and CDR2 YNNKEL (reference sequence). The V and J ends lost 0 bases and 4 bases, in that order; junction bases with no gene match: 3. For the CDR3, the DNA is TGTGCCAGCAGCCAAGAGATACTAGCGGGAGGCACCGGGGAGCTGTTTTTT. Translating it yields CASSQEILAGGTGELFF.

The chain combines TRBV19 with TRBJ2-1; 9 bases fit TRBD2. The CDR3 is made up of 16 amino acids. CDR1 LNHDA and CDR2 SQIVND come from the germline V gene (reference sequence). J was trimmed by 3 bases and V by 5 bases; bases with no gene match: 8. The DNA for the CDR3 is TGTGCCAGTAGTTCTCATAGCGGGGGAAACTACAATGAGCAGTTCTTC. Residues: CASSSHSGGNYNEQFF.

The V call is TRBV28, the J call TRBJ2-7; no clear D. In germline, CDR1 is MDHEN, CDR2 SYDVKM. Trimming removed 6 bases at V and 4 bases at J, with 10 bases between. CDR3 length: 12 residues. CDR3 DNA sequence: TGTGCCAGCAGCTCAAGCCTTTACGAGCAGTACTTC. This codes for CASSSSLYEQYF.

This chain links TRBV6-6 with TRBJ2-7; D perhaps matches TRBD1 (6 bases). The V gene lost 4 bases and the J gene lost 2 bases, with 12 bases spanning the gap. The CDR3 is 14 residues long. The germline V gene encodes CDR1 MNHNY and CDR2 SVGAGI (reference sequence). The CDR3 bases are TGTGCCAGCAGTTTACCCGGACAGCCCTACGAGCAGTACTTC. It yields the protein CASSLPGQPYEQYF.

Concerning this clone itself: Other DNA sequences in the same sample also yield this CDR3. The chain couples TRBV18 to TRBJ2-5; 9 nucleotides agree with TRBD1. Germline V gene lookup returns CDR1 KGHSH and CDR2 LQKENI. The trim removed 3 bases at V and 8 bases at J, leaving 4 bases unmatched. The CDR3 spans 13 residues. In DNA form, the CDR3 reads TGTGCCAGCTCACCGGGACAGGGTGAAACCCAGTACTTC. This sequence encodes CASSPGQGETQYF. The full variable domain, completed using reference TRBV18 and TRBJ2-5, is NAGVMQNPRHLVRRRGQEARLRCSPMKGHSHVYWYRQLPEEGLKFMVYLQKENIIDESGMPKERFSAEFPKEGPSILRIQQVVRGDSAAYFCASSPGQGETQYFGPGTRLLVL.